Presented here are 13 T cell receptor beta chains from one specimen sequenced in a study of neurological immune-mediated disorders. One entry per CDR3 protein results from TCRdb running MiXCR on the 5' RACE reads. There are roughly 75,000 distinct CDR3 sequences in the sample; 2.5% to 3% occur only once, and about 1% lies in the top ten. Sequencing input: PBMCs. The receptors were gathered from a woman aged 25-40 years with multiple sclerosis.

There are many counts of this clonotype. This sequence joins TRBV20-1 and TRBJ1-1; D is unresolved. The length of the CDR3 is 13 residues. Germline V gives CDR1 DFQATT, CDR2 SNEGSKA (reference sequence). Between the trimmed V and J ends, which lost 1 base and 3 bases, there was a span of 9 bases. This CDR3 is CSARAGLDTEAFF. The CDR3 DNA follows: TGCAGTGCTAGAGCGGGTTTAGACACTGAAGCTTTCTTT.

In regard to this clonotype: This sequence may be a read error, since a much larger clone differs from it by one base. This chain links TRBV5-5 with TRBJ2-5, with D possibly TRBD1 on 5 matching bases. The CDR3 totals 12 residues. CDR1 SGHKS and CDR2 YYEKEE come from the germline V gene (reference sequence). Trimming pared 2 bases from V and 3 bases from J, leaving 5 bases between. The CDR3 DNA sequence: TGTGCCAGCAGCTTAGGGGAAGAGACCCAGTACTTC. Amino acids: CASSLGEETQYF.

This clonotype was seen repeatedly, ten times or more. The chain recombines TRBV3-1 with TRBJ2-6; 8 bases are shared with TRBD2. From germline, CDR1 is LGHDT and CDR2 YNNKEL (reference sequence). J gave up 2 bases and V 5 bases, and 8 bases lay outside the gene matches. The CDR3 spans 17 residues. The CDR3 region is CASSGSGSTTGANVLTF. CDR3 DNA: TGTGCCAGCAGCGGGAGCGGGAGCACGACTGGGGCCAACGTCCTGACTTTC.

This clonotype has ten or more counts. The V gene is TRBV20-1, the J gene TRBJ2-1, with TRBD1 matching 7 bases. CDR1 is DFQATT, CDR2 SNEGSKA, per germline (reference sequence). Unmatched junction bases numbered 14, after V lost 6 bases and J lost 9 bases. The CDR3 is 14 amino acids. CDR3 amino acids: CSAAPRRGMGEQFF. In nucleotides, the CDR3 is TGCAGTGCCGCCCCACGCAGGGGGATGGGTGAGCAGTTCTTC.

This clonotype has a count of ten or more. CDR3 loop: CASSLRDSNQPQHF. The CDR3 DNA reads as TGTGCCAGTAGTCTCAGGGATAGCAATCAGCCCCAGCATTTT. The chain joins TRBV19 to TRBJ1-5; D is perhaps TRBD1 (5 bases). Trimming removed 5 bases at V and 0 bases at J, with 8 bases between. Germline V gene lookup returns CDR1 LNHDA and CDR2 SQIVND (reference sequence). The CDR3 sequence is 14 residues long.

This clonotype was seen at least ten times. The rearrangement uses TRBV3-1 and TRBJ1-4; 7 nucleotides match TRBD1. The CDR3 sequence is 19 residues long. CDR1 and CDR2 from the germline V gene are LGHDT and YNNKEL (reference sequence). Losses at the gene ends were 2 bases for V and 7 bases for J; bases not matched to a gene: 19. The CDR3 sequence: CASSQSIGSRGPLPEKLFF. The CDR3 DNA sequence: TGTGCCAGCAGCCAAAGCATAGGGTCGAGGGGGCCTCTCCCTGAAAAACTGTTTTTT. The full variable domain, with the rest looked up from reference TRBV3-1 and TRBJ1-4, is DTAVSQTPKYLVTQMGNDKSIKCEQNLGHDTMYWYKQDSKKFLKIMFSYNNKELIINETVPNRFSPKSPDKAHLNLHINSLELGDSAVYFCASSQSIGSRGPLPEKLFFGSGTQLSVL.

This clonotype was recorded at least ten times. V gene TRBV5-1 combines with J gene TRBJ1-3; D gene uncertain. Trimming left V 0 bases short and J 5 bases short, with 12 bases between. The CDR3 contains 15 residues. The germline V gene has CDR1 SGHRS and CDR2 YFSETQ. The CDR3 bases are TGCGCCAGCAGCTTGGATGCCCGGCGGCGAAACACCATATATTTT. Translated: CASSLDARRRNTIYF.

This clonotype occurred many times. This sequence joins TRBV28 and TRBJ2-1; D is unclear. The V gene's germline CDR1 is MDHEN and CDR2 SYDVKM. The CDR3 runs to 12 residues. Between the trimmed V and J ends, which lost 2 bases and 7 bases, there was a span of 6 bases. CDR3 DNA sequence: TGTGCCAGCAGTTTAATAAAGAATGAGCAGTTCTTC. Amino acids: CASSLIKNEQFF.

This clonotype was counted at least ten times. V and J are TRBV25-1 and TRBJ2-7; D remains ambiguous. V lost 3 bases to trimming and J lost 3 bases, with 15 bases between them. The CDR3 is 15 amino acids. The germline V gene encodes CDR1 MGHDK and CDR2 SYGVNS. The CDR3 loop reads CASSDSWATLYEQYF. CDR3 DNA: TGTGCCAGCAGTGATTCCTGGGCAACACTCTACGAGCAGTACTTC.

Many counts were recorded for this clonotype. This chain joins TRBV12-3 or TRBV12-4 and TRBJ2-3; 8 bases are shared with TRBD1. This CDR3 has 15 residues. J gave up 4 bases and V 5 bases, and 8 bases lay outside the gene matches. The CDR3 coding sequence is TGTGCCAGCAGTCCCCGACAGGGGTGGGCAGATACGCAGTATTTT. The encoded protein is CASSPRQGWADTQYF.

This clonotype has a count of ten or more. V and J are TRBV20-1 and TRBJ1-2, with D possibly matching TRBD1 (5 bases). Germline CDR1 is DFQATT and CDR2 is SNEGSKA (reference sequence). The CDR3 totals 14 residues. V shed 5 bases and J shed 5 bases, with 18 bases lying between them. The CDR3 nucleotides read TGCAGTGCTCCCTCCGGGGCGGCAGGGTATGGCTACACCTTC. This encodes CSAPSGAAGYGYTF.

This clonotype was recorded at least ten times. V and J are TRBV14 and TRBJ2-2; maybe TRBD2 (6 bases). This CDR3 has 16 residues. CDR1 and CDR2 (germline): SGHDN, FVKESK. The ends were cut back, 2 bases at V and 2 bases at J, with 12 bases in the middle. Written as DNA, the CDR3 is TGTGCCAGCAGCCAATCGTTCGCGGGAAACACCGGGGAGCTGTTTTTT. This codes for CASSQSFAGNTGELFF. Full variable domain (rest looked up from reference TRBV14 and TRBJ2-2): EAGVTQFPSHSVIEKGQTVTLRCDPISGHDNLYWYRRVMGKEIKFLLHFVKESKQDESGMPNNRFLAERTGGTYSTLKVQPAELEDSGVYFCASSQSFAGNTGELFFGEGSRLTVL.

In this sample, this clonotype turned up many times. The gene calls are TRBV15 and TRBJ2-5; unclear D gene. Per germline, CDR1 LNHNV and CDR2 YYDKDF (reference sequence). The CDR3 loop spans 14 amino acids. The germline V and J ends were trimmed by 0 bases and 2 bases, with 7 bases remaining between them. The CDR3 spells CATSRDVAQETQYF. CDR3 DNA sequence: TGTGCCACCAGCAGAGATGTCGCACAAGAGACCCAGTACTTC.